What follows are 10 T cell receptor beta chains derived from one specimen sequenced in a study of T cell repertoires in cytomegalovirus infection. TCRdb called the reads again in MiXCR, with one record for every CDR3 protein. The data hold approximately 280,000 distinct CDR3 sequences, with roughly a fifth observed a single time. These receptors are not linked to any known antigen. This sample comprised cultured PBMCs, obtained from culture after CMV antigen stimulation. The receptors were sampled from a human donor in good health (CMV status not recorded). Some clones in this sample may be carry-over from other donors' samples.

This clonotype was detected a few times. DNA for the CDR3: TGCAGTGCTAACCCTGCATCAGTGGGGGACACTGAAGCTTTCTTT. Translating it yields CSANPASVGDTEAFF. This sequence joins TRBV20-1 and TRBJ1-1; a weak D match, TRBD1 (5 bases). The CDR3 covers 15 residues. The V end was cut by 4 bases, the J end by 3 bases, with 18 bases between. Germline lookup yields CDR1 DFQATT and CDR2 SNEGSKA (reference sequence).

This clonotype was detected a few times. This chain uses TRBV6-2 or TRBV6-3 with TRBJ2-2; TRBD2 matches 11 bases. The CDR3 contains 17 residues. The J segment lost 2 bases and the V segment lost 5 bases, leaving 7 bases of the junction unmatched. CDR1 is MNHEY and CDR2 is SVGEGT in the germline V gene. CDR3 in amino acids: CASSKETSGRNTGELFF. The CDR3 bases are TGTGCCAGCAGTAAAGAAACTAGCGGGAGAAACACCGGGGAGCTGTTTTTT.

This sequence joins TRBV5-1 and TRBJ2-3, with D possibly matching TRBD2 (5 bases). Germline CDR1 SGHRS, CDR2 YFSETQ. CDR3 size: 14 residues. Trimming stripped 2 bases from V and 0 bases from J, with 7 bases between. The CDR3 sequence: CASSFGESTDTQYF. CDR3 nucleotide sequence: TGCGCCAGCAGCTTCGGGGAAAGCACAGATACGCAGTATTTT.

By sample share, this clonotype is medium-sized (0.01 to 0.1%). The chain employs TRBV12-3 or TRBV12-4 and TRBJ1-1, with 9 nucleotides matching TRBD1. The V segment lost 5 bases and the J segment 6 bases; nucleotides outside the gene matches: 4. The CDR3 consists of 13 residues. The CDR3 loop reads CASSLRTGAEAFF. The CDR3 DNA sequence: TGTGCCAGCAGTCTACGGACAGGGGCTGAAGCTTTCTTT.

This chain connects TRBV18 to TRBJ1-5; no reliable D call. V was pared by 8 bases and J by 9 bases, with 11 bases between. This CDR3 contains 11 residues. In germline, CDR1 is KGHSH, CDR2 LQKENI. The CDR3 spells CASGNKLPQHF. In DNA form, the CDR3 reads TGTGCCAGCGGGAACAAGCTGCCCCAGCATTTT.

This clonotype occurred many times. V gene TRBV4-3 combines with J gene TRBJ2-6; D ambiguous. The CDR3 covers 18 residues. Germline V gene sequence: CDR1 LGHNA, CDR2 YSLEER. The V gene lost 0 bases and the J gene lost 0 bases, with 12 bases spanning the gap. CDR3 nucleotide sequence: TGCGCCAGCAGCCAAGATAGAGGCCGCGGCTCTGGGGCCAACGTCCTGACTTTC. Protein product: CASSQDRGRGSGANVLTF.

This clonotype has ten or more counts. The CDR3 region has the DNA TGTGCCAGCAGCTTAGATAAGGGACCCTACGAGCAGTACGTC. This gives the protein CASSLDKGPYEQYV. V usage is TRBV7-8 and J usage is TRBJ2-7, with D possibly being TRBD1 or TRBD2 (5 bases each). This CDR3 contains 14 residues. Germline loops: CDR1 SGHVS, CDR2 FQNEAQ. V was cut by 1 base and J by 2 bases, with 9 bases left in between.

The chain uses TRBV30 and TRBJ1-1, with D uncertain. The CDR3 length is 12 residues. The germline V and J ends were trimmed by 3 bases and 1 base, with 6 bases remaining between them. Germline CDR1 reads GTSNPN; CDR2 reads SVGIG (reference sequence). The CDR3 loop is CAWSVGNTEAFF. The DNA of the CDR3 is TGTGCCTGGAGCGTGGGGAACACTGAAGCTTTCTTT.

This clonotype was seen many times. This chain uses TRBV7-2 with TRBJ2-7; 7 nucleotides line up with TRBD1. Germline V lookup: CDR1 SGHTA, CDR2 FQGNSA. The junction had 6 bases not matched to a gene; V was cut back by 1 base and J by 6 bases. The CDR3 is 14 amino acids. The CDR3 reads CASSLGGQDREQYV. Written as DNA, the CDR3 is TGTGCCAGCAGCTTAGGTGGACAGGATCGCGAGCAGTACGTC.

This clonotype was recorded a few times. The J gene is TRBJ1-3, the V gene TRBV5-4; 7 positions match TRBD1. Per the germline V gene, CDR1 is SGHNT and CDR2 is YYREEE (reference sequence). J lost 4 bases, V lost 2 bases, and 9 bases had no gene match. The CDR3 totals 16 residues. Here the CDR3 reads CASSFPEGAGGNTIYF. CDR3 coding DNA: TGTGCCAGCAGCTTCCCGGAGGGGGCCGGAGGAAACACCATATATTTT.